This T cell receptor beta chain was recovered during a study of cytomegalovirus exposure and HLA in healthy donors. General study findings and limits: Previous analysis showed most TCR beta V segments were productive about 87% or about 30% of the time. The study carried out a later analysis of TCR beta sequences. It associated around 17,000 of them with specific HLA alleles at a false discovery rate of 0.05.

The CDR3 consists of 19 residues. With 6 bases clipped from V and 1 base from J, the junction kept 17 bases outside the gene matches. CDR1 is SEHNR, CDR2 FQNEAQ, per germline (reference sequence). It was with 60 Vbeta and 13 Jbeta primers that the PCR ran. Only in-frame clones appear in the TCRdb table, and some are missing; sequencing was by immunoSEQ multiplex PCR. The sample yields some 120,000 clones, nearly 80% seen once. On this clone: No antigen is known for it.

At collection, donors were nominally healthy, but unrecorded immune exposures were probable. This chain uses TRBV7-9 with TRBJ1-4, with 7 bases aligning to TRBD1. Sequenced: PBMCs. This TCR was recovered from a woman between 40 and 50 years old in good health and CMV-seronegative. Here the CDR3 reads CASRYGVRGRRETNEKLFF. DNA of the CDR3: TGTGCCAGCAGATACGGGGTGAGGGGGCGCAGAGAAACTAATGAAAAACTGTTTTTT.